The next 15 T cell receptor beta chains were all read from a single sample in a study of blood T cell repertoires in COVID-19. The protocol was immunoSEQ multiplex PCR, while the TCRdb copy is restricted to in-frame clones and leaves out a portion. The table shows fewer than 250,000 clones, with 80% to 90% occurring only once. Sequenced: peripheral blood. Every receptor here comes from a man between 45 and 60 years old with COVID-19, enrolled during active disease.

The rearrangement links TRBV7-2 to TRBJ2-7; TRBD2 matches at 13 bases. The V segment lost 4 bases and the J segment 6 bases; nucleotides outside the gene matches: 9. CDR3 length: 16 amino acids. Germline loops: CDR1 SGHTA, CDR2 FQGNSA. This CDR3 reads CASSSRLAGGSIEQYF. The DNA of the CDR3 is TGTGCCAGCAGCTCCCGACTAGCGGGAGGTAGTATCGAGCAGTACTTC.

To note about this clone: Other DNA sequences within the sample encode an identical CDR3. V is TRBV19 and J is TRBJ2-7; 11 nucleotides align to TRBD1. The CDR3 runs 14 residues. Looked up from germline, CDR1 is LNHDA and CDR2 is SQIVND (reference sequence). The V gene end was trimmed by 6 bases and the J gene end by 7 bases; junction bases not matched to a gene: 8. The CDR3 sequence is CASRPGQGAGEQYF. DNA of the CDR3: TGTGCCAGTAGACCCGGACAGGGGGCGGGGGAGCAGTACTTC.

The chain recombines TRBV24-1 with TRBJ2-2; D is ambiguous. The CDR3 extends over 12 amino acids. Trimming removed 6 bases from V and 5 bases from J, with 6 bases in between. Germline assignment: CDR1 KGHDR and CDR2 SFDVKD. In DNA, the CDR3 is TGTGCCACCAGTTTGCGGACCGGGGAGCTGTTTTTT. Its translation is CATSLRTGELFF.

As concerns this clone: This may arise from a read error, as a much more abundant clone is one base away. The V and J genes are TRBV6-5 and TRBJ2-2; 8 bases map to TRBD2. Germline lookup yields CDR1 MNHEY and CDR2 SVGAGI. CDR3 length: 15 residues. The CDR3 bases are TGTGTCAGCAGTCCGACTAGCGTGAACACCGGGGAGCTGTTTTTT. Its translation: CVSSPTSVNTGELFF.

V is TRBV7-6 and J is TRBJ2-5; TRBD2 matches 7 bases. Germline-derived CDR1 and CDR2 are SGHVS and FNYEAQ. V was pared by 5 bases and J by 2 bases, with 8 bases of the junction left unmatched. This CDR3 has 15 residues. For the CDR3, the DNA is TGTGCCAGCAGCCCGGGGGGTGGCCGACAAGAGACCCAGTACTTC. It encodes CASSPGGGRQETQYF.

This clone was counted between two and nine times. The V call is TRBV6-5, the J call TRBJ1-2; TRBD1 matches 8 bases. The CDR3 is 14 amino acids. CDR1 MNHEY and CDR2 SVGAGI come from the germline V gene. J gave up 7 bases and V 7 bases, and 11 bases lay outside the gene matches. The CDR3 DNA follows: TGTGCCAGCACCCCGACAGGGGCAAGGGGTGGCTACACCTTC. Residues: CASTPTGARGGYTF.

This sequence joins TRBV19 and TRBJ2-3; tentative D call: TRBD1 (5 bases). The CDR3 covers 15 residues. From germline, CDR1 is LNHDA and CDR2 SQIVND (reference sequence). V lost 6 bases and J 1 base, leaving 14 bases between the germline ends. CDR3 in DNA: TGTGCCAGTAGCTCCATTGGGGCCGGCACAGATACGCAGTATTTT. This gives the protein CASSSIGAGTDTQYF.

The CDR3 bases are TGTGCCAGCAGCCAGAGGACAGGGACGTTGAACACTGAAGCTTTCTTT. Translating it yields CASSQRTGTLNTEAFF. J is TRBJ1-1 and V is TRBV3-1 (or the pseudogene TRBV3-2), with 8 bases lining up with TRBD1. Germline assignment: CDR1 LGHDT and CDR2 YNNKEL (reference sequence). This CDR3 contains 16 residues. J lost 0 bases, V lost 3 bases, and 6 bases had no gene match.

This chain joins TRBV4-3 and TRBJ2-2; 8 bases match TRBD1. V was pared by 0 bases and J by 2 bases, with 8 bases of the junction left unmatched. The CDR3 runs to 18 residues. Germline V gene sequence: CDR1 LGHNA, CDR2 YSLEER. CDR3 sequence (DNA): TGCGCCAGCAGCCAAGAGAGCCTAGACAGGGGAAACACCGGGGAGCTGTTTTTT. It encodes CASSQESLDRGNTGELFF.

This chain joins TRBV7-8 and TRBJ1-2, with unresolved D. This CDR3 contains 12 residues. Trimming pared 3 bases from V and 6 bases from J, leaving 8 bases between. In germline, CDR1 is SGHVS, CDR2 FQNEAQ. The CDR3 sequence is CASSLTRDGYTF. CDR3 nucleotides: TGTGCCAGCAGCTTGACTCGGGATGGCTACACCTTC.

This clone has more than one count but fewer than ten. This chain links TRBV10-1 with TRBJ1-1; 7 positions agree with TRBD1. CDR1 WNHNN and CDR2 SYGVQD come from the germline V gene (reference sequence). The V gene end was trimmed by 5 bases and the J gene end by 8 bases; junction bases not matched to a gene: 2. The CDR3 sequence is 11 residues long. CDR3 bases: TGCGCCAGCAGTATGGACAGGGAAGCTTTCTTT. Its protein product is CASSMDREAFF.

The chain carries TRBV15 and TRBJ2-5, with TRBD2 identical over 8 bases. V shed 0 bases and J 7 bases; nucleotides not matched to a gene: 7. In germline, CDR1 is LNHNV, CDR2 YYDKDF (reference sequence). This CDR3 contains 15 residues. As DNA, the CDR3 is TGTGCCACCAGCAGAGATATGAGCGGGGGAGGGACCCAGTACTTC. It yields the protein CATSRDMSGGGTQYF.

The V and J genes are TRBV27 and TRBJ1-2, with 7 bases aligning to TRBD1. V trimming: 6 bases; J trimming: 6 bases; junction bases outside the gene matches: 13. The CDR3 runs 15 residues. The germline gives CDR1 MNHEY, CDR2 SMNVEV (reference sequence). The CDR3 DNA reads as TGTGCCAGCAGCGACGAGAGGGGGCTCTTAGATGGCTACACCTTC. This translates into CASSDERGLLDGYTF.

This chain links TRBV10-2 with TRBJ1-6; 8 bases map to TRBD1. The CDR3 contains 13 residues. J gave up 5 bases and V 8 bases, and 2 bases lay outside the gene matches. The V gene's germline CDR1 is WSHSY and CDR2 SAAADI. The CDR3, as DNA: TGCGCCAGCGGGGACAGGCATAATTCACCCCTCCACTTT. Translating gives CASGDRHNSPLHF.

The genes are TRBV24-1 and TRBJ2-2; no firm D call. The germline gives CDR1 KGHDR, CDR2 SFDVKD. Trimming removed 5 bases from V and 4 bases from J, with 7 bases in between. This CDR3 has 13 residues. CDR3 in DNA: TGTGCCACCAGTGTCACAACCACCGGGGAGCTGTTTTTT. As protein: CATSVTTTGELFF.